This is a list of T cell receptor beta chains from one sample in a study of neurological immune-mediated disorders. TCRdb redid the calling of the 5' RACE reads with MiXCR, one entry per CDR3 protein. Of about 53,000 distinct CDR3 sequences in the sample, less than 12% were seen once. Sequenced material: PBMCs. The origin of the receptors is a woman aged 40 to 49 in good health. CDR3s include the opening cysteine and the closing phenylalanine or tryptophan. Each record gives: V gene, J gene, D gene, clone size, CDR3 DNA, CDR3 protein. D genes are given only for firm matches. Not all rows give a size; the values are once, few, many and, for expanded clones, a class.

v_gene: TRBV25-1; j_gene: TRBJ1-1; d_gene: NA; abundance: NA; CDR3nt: TGTGCCAGCAGTGGGAGTGAAGCTTTCTTT; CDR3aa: CASSGSEAFF
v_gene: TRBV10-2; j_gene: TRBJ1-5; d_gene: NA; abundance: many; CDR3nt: TGCGCCAGCAGTGACCAGTATCAGCCCCAGCATTTT; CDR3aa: CASSDQYQPQHF
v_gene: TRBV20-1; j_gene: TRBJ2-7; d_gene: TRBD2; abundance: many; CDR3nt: TGCAGTGCTAAGAATCGCCTAGCGGAGGTCCCCCTCGAGCAGTACTTC; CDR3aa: CSAKNRLAEVPLEQYF
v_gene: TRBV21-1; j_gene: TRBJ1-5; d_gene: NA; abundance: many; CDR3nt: TGTGCCAGCAGCAAAGTAGGGCAGCTACCCATCGGGTCCCAGCATTTT; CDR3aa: CASSKVGQLPIGSQHF
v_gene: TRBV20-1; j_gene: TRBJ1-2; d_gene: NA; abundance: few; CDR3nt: TGCAGTGCGCTCACAGGGTTTCCCTATGGCTACACCTTC; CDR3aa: CSALTGFPYGYTF
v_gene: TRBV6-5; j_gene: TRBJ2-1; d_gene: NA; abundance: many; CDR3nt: TGTGCCAGCAGTTCCCTCTTCCTGAAGGAGCAGTTCTTC; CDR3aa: CASSSLFLKEQFF
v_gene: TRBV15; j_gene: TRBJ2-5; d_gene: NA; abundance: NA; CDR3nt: TGTGCCACCAGCAGAGATCTGCAGATCCAAGAGACCCAGTACTTC; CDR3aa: CATSRDLQIQETQYF
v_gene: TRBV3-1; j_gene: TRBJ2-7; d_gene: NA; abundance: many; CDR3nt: TGTGCCAGCAGCCAAGAAGCAGGTACCAGGGCCTACGAGCAGTACTTC; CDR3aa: CASSQEAGTRAYEQYF
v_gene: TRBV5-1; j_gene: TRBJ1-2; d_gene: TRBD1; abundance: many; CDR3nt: TGCGCCAGCAGCTTGGGGACAGGGCGGGGGTCGAGGAACTATGGCTACACCTTC; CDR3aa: CASSLGTGRGSRNYGYTF
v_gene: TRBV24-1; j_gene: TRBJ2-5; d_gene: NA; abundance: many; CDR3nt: TGTGCCACCAGTGATGCGGCCGCCCTGAGGGAGACCCAGTACTTC; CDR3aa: CATSDAAALRETQYF